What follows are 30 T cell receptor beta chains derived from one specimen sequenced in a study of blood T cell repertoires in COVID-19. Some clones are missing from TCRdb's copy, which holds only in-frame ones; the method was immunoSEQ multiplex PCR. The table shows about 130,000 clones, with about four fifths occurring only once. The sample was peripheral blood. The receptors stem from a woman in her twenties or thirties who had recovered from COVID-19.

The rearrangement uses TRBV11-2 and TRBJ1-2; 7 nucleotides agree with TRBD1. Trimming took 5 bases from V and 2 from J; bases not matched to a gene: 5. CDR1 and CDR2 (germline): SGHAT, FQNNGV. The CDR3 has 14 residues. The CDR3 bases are TGTGCCAGCAGCCCCCAACAGGGGAACTATGGCTACACCTTC. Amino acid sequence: CASSPQQGNYGYTF. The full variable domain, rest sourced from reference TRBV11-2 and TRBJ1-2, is EAGVAQSPRYKIIEKRQSVAFWCNPISGHATLYWYQQILGQGPKLLIQFQNNGVVDDSQLPKDRFSAERLKGVDSTLKIQPAKLEDSAVYLCASSPQQGNYGYTFGSGTRLTVV.

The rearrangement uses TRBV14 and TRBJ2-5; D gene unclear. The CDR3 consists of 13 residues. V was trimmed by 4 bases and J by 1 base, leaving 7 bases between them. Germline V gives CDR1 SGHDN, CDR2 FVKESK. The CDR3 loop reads CASSRLVQETQYF. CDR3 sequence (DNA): TGTGCCAGCAGCCGGCTGGTCCAAGAGACCCAGTACTTC.

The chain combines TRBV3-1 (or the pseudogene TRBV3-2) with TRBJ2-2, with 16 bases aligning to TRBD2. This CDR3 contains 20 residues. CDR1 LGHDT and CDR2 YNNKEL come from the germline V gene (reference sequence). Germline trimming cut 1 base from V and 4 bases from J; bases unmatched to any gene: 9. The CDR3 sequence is CASSQGFGTSGGASTGELFF. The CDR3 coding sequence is TGTGCCAGCAGCCAAGGATTCGGGACTAGCGGGGGGGCCAGCACCGGGGAGCTGTTTTTT.

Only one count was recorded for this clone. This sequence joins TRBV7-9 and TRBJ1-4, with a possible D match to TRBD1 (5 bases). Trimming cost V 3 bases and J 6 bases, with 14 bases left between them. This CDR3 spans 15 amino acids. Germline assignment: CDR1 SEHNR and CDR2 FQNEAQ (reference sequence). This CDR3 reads CASSLGIPGDEKLFF. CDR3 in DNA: TGTGCCAGCAGCTTGGGGATACCGGGGGATGAAAAACTGTTTTTT.

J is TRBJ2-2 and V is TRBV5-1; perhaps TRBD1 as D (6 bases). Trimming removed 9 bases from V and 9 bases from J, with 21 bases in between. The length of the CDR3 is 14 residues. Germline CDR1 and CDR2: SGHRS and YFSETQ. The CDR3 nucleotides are TGCGCCACCTCCGGGACATCTTCTTTCCGGGAGCTGTTTTTT. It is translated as CATSGTSSFRELFF.

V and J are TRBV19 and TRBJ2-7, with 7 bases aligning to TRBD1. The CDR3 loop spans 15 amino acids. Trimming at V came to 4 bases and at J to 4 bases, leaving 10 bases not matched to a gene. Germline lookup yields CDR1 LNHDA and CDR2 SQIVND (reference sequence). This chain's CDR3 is CASSKAPGQQYEQYF. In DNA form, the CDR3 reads TGTGCCAGTAGTAAAGCCCCGGGACAGCAGTACGAGCAGTACTTC.

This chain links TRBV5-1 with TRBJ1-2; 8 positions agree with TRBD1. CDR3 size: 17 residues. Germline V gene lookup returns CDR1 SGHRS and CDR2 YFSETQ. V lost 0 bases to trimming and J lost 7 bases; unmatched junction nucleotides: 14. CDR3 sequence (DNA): TGCGCCAGCAGCTTGGGAACGAATGGCAGGGGGCTCGGTGGCTACACCTTC. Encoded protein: CASSLGTNGRGLGGYTF.

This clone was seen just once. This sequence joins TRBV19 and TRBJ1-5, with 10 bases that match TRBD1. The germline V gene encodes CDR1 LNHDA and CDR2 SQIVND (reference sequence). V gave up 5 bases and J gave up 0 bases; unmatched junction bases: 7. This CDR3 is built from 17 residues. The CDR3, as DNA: TGTGCCAGTAGTGGGGACAGGGGATCCCATAGCAATCAGCCCCAGCATTTT. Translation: CASSGDRGSHSNQPQHF. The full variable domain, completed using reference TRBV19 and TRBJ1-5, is DGGITQSPKYLFRKEGQNVTLSCEQNLNHDAMYWYRQDPGQGLRLIYYSQIVNDFQKGDIAEGYSVSREKKESFPLTVTSAQKNPTAFYLCASSGDRGSHSNQPQHFGDGTRLSIL.

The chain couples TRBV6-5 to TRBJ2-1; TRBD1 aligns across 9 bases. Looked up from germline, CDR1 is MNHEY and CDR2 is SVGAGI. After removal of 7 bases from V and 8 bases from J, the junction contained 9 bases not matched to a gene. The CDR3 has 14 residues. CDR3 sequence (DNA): TGTGCCAGCACCCAAGGGACAGGGCGAGATGAGCAGTTCTTC. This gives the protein CASTQGTGRDEQFF.

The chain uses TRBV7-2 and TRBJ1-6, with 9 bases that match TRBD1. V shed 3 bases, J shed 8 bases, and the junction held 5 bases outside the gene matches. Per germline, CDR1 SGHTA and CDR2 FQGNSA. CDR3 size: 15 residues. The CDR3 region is CASSFIRDRDSPLHF. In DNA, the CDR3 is TGTGCCAGCAGCTTTATCCGGGACAGGGATTCACCCCTCCACTTT.

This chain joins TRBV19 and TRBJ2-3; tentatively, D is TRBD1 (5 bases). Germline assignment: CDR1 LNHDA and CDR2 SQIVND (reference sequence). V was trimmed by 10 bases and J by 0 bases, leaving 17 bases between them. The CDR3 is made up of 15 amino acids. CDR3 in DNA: TGTGCCACGGCCCCCGGAGACAGTAGCACAGATACGCAGTATTTT. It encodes CATAPGDSSTDTQYF.

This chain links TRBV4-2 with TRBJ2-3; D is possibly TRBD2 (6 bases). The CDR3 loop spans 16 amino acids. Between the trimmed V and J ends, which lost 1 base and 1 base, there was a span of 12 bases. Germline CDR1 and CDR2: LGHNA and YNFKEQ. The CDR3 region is CASSQGTGEGTDTQYF. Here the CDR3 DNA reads TGTGCCAGCAGCCAAGGAACGGGAGAGGGCACAGATACGCAGTATTTT.

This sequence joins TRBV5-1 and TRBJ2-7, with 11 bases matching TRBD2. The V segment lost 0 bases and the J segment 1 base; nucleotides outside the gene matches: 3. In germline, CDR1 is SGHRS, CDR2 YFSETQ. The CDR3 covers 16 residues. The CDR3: CASSLGGTSGSYEQYF. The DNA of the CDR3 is TGCGCCAGCAGCTTGGGGGGGACTAGCGGTTCCTACGAGCAGTACTTC.

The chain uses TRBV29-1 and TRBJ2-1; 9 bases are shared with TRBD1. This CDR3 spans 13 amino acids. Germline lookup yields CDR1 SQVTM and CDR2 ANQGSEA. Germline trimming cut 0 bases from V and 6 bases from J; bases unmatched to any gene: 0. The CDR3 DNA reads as TGCAGCGTTGAAGAGGGACAGGGCAATGAGCAGTTCTTC. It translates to CSVEEGQGNEQFF.

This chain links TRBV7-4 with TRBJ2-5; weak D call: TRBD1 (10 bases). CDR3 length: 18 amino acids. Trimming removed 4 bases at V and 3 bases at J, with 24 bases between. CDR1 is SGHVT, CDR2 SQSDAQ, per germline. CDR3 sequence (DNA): TGTGCCAGCAGCTGGGGACAGGGGCTAGCGGGATACGAAGAGACCCAGTACTTC. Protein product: CASSWGQGLAGYEETQYF.

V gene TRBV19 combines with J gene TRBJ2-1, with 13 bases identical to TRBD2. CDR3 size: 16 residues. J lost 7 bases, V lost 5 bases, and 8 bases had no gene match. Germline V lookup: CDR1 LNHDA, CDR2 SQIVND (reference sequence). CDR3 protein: CASSLGLAGAGNEQFF. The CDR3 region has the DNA TGTGCCAGTAGTCTCGGACTAGCGGGAGCGGGGAATGAGCAGTTCTTC.

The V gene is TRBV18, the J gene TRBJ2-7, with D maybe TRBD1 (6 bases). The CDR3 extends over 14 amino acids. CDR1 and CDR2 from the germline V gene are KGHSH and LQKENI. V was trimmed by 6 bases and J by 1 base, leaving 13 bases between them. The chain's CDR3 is CASSPPGESYEQYF. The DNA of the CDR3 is TGTGCCAGCTCGCCGCCAGGGGAATCCTACGAGCAGTACTTC.

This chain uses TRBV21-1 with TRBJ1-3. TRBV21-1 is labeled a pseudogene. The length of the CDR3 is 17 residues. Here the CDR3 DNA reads TGTGCCAGCCCCGCCGGGGGATCCCCTTGCTCTGGAAACACCATATATTTT. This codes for CASPAGGSPCSGNTIYF.

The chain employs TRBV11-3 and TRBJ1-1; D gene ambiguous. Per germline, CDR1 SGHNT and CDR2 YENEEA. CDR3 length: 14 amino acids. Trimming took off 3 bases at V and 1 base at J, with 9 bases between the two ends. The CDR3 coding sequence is TGTGCCAGCAGCTTGCGCGGCAAGAACACTGAAGCTTTCTTT. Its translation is CASSLRGKNTEAFF.

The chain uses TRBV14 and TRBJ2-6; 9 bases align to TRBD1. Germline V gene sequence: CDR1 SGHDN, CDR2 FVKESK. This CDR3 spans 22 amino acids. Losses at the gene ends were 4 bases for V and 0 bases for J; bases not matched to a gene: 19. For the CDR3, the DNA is TGTGCCAGCAGCCGAGGGGGACAGGGTTCTCGTGTAAGTAGCTCTGGGGCCAACGTCCTGACTTTC. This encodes CASSRGGQGSRVSSSGANVLTF.

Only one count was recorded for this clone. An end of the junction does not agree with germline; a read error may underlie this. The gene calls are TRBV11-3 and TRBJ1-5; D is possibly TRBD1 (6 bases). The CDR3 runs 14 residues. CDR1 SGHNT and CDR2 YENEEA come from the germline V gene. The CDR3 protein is CVSSYRDSNQPQHF. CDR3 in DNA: TGTGTCAGCAGTTACAGGGATAGCAATCAGCCCCAGCATTTT.

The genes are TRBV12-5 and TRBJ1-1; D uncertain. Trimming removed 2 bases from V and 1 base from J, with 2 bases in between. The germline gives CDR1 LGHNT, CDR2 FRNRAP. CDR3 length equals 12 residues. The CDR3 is CASGLRNTEAFF. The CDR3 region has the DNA TGTGCTAGTGGTTTGCGGAACACTGAAGCTTTCTTT.

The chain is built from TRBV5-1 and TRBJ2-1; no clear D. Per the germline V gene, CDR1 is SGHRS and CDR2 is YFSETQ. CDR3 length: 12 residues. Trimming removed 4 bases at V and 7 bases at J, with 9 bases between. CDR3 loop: CASSIDLNEQFF. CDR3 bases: TGCGCCAGCAGCATAGACTTAAATGAGCAGTTCTTC.

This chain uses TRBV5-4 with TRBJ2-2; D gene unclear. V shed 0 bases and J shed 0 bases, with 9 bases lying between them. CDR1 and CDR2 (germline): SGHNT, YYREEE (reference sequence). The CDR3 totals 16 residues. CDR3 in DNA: TGTGCCAGCAGCTTGGACCCCACTCCGAACACCGGGGAGCTGTTTTTT. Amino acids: CASSLDPTPNTGELFF.

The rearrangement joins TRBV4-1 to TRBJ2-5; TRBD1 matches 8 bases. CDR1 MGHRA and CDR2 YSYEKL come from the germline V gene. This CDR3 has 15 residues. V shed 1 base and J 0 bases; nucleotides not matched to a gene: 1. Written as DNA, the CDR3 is TGCGCCAGCAGCCAAGCGGACAGGGACCAAGAGACCCAGTACTTC. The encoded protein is CASSQADRDQETQYF.

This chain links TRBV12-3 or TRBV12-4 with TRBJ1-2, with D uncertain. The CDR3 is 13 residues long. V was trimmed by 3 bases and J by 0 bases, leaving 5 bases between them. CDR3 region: CASSLPANYGYTF. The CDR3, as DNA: TGTGCCAGCAGTTTGCCGGCTAACTATGGCTACACCTTC.

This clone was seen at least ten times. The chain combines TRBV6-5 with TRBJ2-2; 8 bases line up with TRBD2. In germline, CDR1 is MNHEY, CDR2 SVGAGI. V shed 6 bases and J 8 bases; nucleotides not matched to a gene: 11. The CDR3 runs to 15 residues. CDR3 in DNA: TGTGCCAGCAGCTCTGGACTAGCCCTAAGAGGGGAGCTGTTTTTT. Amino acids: CASSSGLALRGELFF.

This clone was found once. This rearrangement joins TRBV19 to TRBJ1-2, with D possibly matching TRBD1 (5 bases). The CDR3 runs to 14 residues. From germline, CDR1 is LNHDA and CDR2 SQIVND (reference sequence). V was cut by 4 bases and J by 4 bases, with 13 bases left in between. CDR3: CASSTKSRGYGYTF. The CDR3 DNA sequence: TGTGCCAGTAGTACCAAATCTAGGGGCTATGGCTACACCTTC. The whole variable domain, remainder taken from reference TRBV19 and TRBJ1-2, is DGGITQSPKYLFRKEGQNVTLSCEQNLNHDAMYWYRQDPGQGLRLIYYSQIVNDFQKGDIAEGYSVSREKKESFPLTVTSAQKNPTAFYLCASSTKSRGYGYTFGSGTRLTVV.

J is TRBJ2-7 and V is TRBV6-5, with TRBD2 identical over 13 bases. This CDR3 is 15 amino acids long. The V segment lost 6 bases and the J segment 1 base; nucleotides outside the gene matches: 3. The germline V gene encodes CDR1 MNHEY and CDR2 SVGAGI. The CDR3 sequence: CASSRGLAGSYEQYF. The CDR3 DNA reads TGTGCCAGCAGCCGGGGACTAGCGGGGTCCTACGAGCAGTACTTC.

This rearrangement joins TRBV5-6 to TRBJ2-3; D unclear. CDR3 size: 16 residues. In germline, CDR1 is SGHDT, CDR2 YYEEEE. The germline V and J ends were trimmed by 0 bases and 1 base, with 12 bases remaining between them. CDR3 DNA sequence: TGTGCCAGCAGCTTGGGAGATACTGAAGGCACAGATACGCAGTATTTT. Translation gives CASSLGDTEGTDTQYF.